Each of the 20 T cell receptor beta chains below was sequenced from the same sample in a study of T cell clones after liver transplantation. TCRdb keeps only in-frame clones here, not all; method: immunoSEQ multiplex PCR. The repertoire holds tens of thousands of clones, 70% to 75% seen once, with around 8.9% in the top ten. Sequences were derived from CD4+ T cells from blood, sampled at the 22-month timepoint. Receptors were obtained from a human patient who received a liver transplant. The T cells may partly be graft donor cells.

The chain joins TRBV7-3 to TRBJ2-2; 7 positions agree with TRBD2. This CDR3 has 15 amino acids. Germline V gene sequence: CDR1 SGHTA, CDR2 FQGTGA. V shed 1 base, J shed 6 bases, and the junction held 5 bases outside the gene matches. The CDR3 DNA reads TGTGCCAGCAGCTTAAGGCAGGGAGGGGCCGGGGAGCTGTTTTTT. The encoded protein is CASSLRQGGAGELFF.

The chain has TRBV25-1 and TRBJ1-3; 8 bases line up with TRBD1. This CDR3 contains 14 residues. V was pared by 5 bases and J by 4 bases, with 4 bases of the junction left unmatched. Germline CDR1 reads MGHDK; CDR2 reads SYGVNS. The CDR3 DNA reads as TGTGCCAGCAGTCGGACAGGGTCGGGAAACACCATATATTTT. It translates to CASSRTGSGNTIYF.

The genes are TRBV4-2 and TRBJ2-1, with TRBD1 matching 11 bases. V dropped 4 bases and J dropped 10; count of bases not matched to a gene: 6. The CDR3 totals 14 residues. The germline V gene encodes CDR1 LGHNA and CDR2 YNFKEQ. In DNA, the CDR3 is TGTGCCAGCAGCCCTGGACAGGGGGCGCGCGAGCAGTTCTTC. Translation gives CASSPGQGAREQFF.

V gene TRBV5-1 combines with J gene TRBJ1-1; 7 bases are shared with TRBD1. The V gene's germline CDR1 is SGHRS and CDR2 YFSETQ. CDR3 length equals 15 residues. With V trimmed by 4 bases and J by 4 bases, 10 bases remained unmatched. CDR3 protein: CASSGGTARSTEAFF. CDR3 nucleotides: TGCGCCAGCAGCGGAGGGACAGCCAGATCCACTGAAGCTTTCTTT.

The chain uses TRBV9 and TRBJ1-1; D not certain. The CDR3 sequence is 14 residues long. Looked up from germline, CDR1 is SGDLS and CDR2 is YYNGEE. V lost 0 bases and J 0 bases, leaving 6 bases between the germline ends. The CDR3 nucleotides read TGTGCCAGCAGCGTAGGGTCCATGAACACTGAAGCTTTCTTT. This codes for CASSVGSMNTEAFF. Full variable domain (missing parts from reference TRBV9 and TRBJ1-1): DSGVTQTPKHLITATGQRVTLRCSPRSGDLSVYWYQQSLDQGLQFLIQYYNGEERAKGNILERFSAQQFPDLHSELNLSSLELGDSALYFCASSVGSMNTEAFFGQGTRLTVV.

The gene calls are TRBV6-1 and TRBJ2-2; TRBD1 agrees at 9 bases. V was pared by 6 bases and J by 4 bases, with 3 bases of the junction left unmatched. Germline V gene lookup returns CDR1 MNHNS and CDR2 SASEGT. This CDR3 is 14 amino acids long. This CDR3 reads CASRLTGGTGELFF. The CDR3 DNA sequence: TGTGCCAGCAGACTGACAGGGGGCACCGGGGAGCTGTTTTTT.

The chain is built from TRBV25-1 and TRBJ2-4; D is ambiguous. V was clipped by 3 bases and J by 6 bases, with 3 bases between them. Germline CDR1 MGHDK, CDR2 SYGVNS. The CDR3 is 11 amino acids. The CDR3 nucleotides are TGTGCCAGCAGTGAGGGAAACATTCAGTACTTC. Amino acids: CASSEGNIQYF. Looking up the rest from reference TRBV25-1 and TRBJ2-4 gives the full variable domain: EADIYQTPRYLVIGTGKKITLECSQTMGHDKMYWYQQDPGMELHLIHYSYGVNSTEKGDLSSESTVSRIRTEHFPLTLESARPSHTSQYLCASSEGNIQYFGAGTRLSVL.

The rearrangement uses TRBV6-6 and TRBJ1-3, with D perhaps matching TRBD1 (5 bases). CDR3 length: 15 residues. Trimming took off 2 bases at V and 2 bases at J, with 10 bases between the two ends. Germline CDR1 and CDR2: MNHNY and SVGAGI (reference sequence). The CDR3, as DNA: TGTGCCAGCAGTTACGGGGGGAGAGCTGGAAACACCATATATTTT. Translating gives CASSYGGRAGNTIYF.

The V call is TRBV21-1, the J call TRBJ1-2; TRBD1, the D gene given by the table, was not confirmed from the DNA. TRBV21-1 is deemed a pseudogene. The CDR3 contains 13 residues. The CDR3 DNA reads as TGTGCCAGCAGTCATGGGGCGAACTATGGCTACACCTTC. This codes for CASSHGANYGYTF.

J is TRBJ2-7 and V is TRBV7-2; 7 nucleotides align to TRBD2. The CDR3 consists of 15 residues. With 0 bases clipped from V and 2 bases from J, the junction kept 4 bases outside the gene matches. Germline V gene sequence: CDR1 SGHTA, CDR2 FQGNSA. CDR3 nucleotides: TGTGCCAGCAGCTTAGCGAGCGGGGCTCCCTACGAGCAGTACTTC. This encodes CASSLASGAPYEQYF.

The gene calls are TRBV2 and TRBJ2-3; possible D gene TRBD2, 5 bases. Deletions cut 6 bases from V and 4 bases from J, with 17 bases between. CDR1 and CDR2 (germline): SNHLY, FYNNEI. CDR3 length: 15 amino acids. This chain's CDR3 is CASRREGGSADTQYF. As DNA, the CDR3 is TGTGCCAGCAGGAGAGAGGGTGGTAGCGCAGATACGCAGTATTTT.

This clone turned up a few times. This chain uses TRBV18 with TRBJ1-1, with a weak D call TRBD1 (5 bases). The CDR3 runs 16 residues. Trimming cost V 3 bases and J 6 bases, with 20 bases left between them. Germline V CDR1 and CDR2: KGHSH, LQKENI. DNA of the CDR3: TGTGCCAGCTCACCGAGGGCCTCCCAGGGTTTCGCTGAAGCTTTCTTT. Translating gives CASSPRASQGFAEAFF.

The chain carries TRBV5-1 and TRBJ1-4; D is undetermined. V lost 4 bases to trimming and J lost 10 bases, with 17 bases between them. The CDR3 length is 14 residues. CDR1 and CDR2 from the germline V gene are SGHRS and YFSETQ. The CDR3 sequence is CASSHPSGKGKLFF. CDR3 coding DNA: TGCGCCAGCAGCCACCCAAGCGGGAAGGGAAAACTGTTTTTT.

The chain links TRBV11-2 to TRBJ2-7, with D perhaps matching TRBD2 (6 bases). The CDR3 consists of 15 residues. Germline values: CDR1 SGHAT, CDR2 FQNNGV. V was pared by 5 bases and J by 0 bases, with 14 bases between. The CDR3 sequence is CASSPEGFSSYEQYF. The CDR3 coding sequence is TGTGCCAGCAGCCCGGAGGGGTTTAGCTCCTACGAGCAGTACTTC.

V and J are TRBV5-4 and TRBJ1-3; D not resolved. V was cut by 2 bases and J by 10 bases, with 13 bases left in between. In germline, CDR1 is SGHNT, CDR2 YYREEE (reference sequence). The CDR3 sequence is 13 residues long. The CDR3 region is CASSFIDSLTIYF. In DNA, the CDR3 is TGTGCCAGCAGCTTTATAGATAGCCTGACCATATATTTT.

This chain connects TRBV20-1 to TRBJ1-4; D is perhaps TRBD1 (5 bases). V shed 7 bases and J shed 7 bases, with 10 bases lying between them. Germline CDR1 and CDR2: DFQATT and SNEGSKA (reference sequence). The CDR3 has 11 amino acids. The CDR3 protein is CSGERGEKLFF. CDR3 nucleotide sequence: TGCAGTGGCGAAAGGGGTGAAAAACTGTTTTTT.

Here the CDR3 DNA reads TGTGCCAGCGCCGAAAATCCCGGGACAGGGTTGCCCTATGGCTACACCTTC. This sequence encodes CASAENPGTGLPYGYTF. The chain recombines TRBV7-9 with TRBJ1-2; 9 nucleotides align to TRBD1. Germline V gene data show CDR1 as SEHNR and CDR2 as FQNEAQ (reference sequence). CDR3 size: 17 residues. Trimming at V came to 8 bases and at J to 4 bases, leaving 17 bases not matched to a gene.

The V and J genes are TRBV5-1 and TRBJ2-2, with D uncertain. The CDR3 extends over 13 amino acids. Germline CDR1 is SGHRS and CDR2 is YFSETQ. Trimming pared 2 bases from V and 4 bases from J, leaving 6 bases between. The CDR3 reads CASSFDSTGELFF. CDR3 DNA: TGCGCCAGCAGCTTTGACTCCACCGGGGAGCTGTTTTTT.

By sample share, this clone is medium-sized. CDR3 amino acids: CASSYFAGQPYEQYF. In DNA form, the CDR3 reads TGTGCCAGCAGTTACTTTGCGGGACAGCCCTACGAGCAGTACTTC. This rearrangement joins TRBV6-5 to TRBJ2-7; possible D gene TRBD1, 7 bases. V lost 1 base to trimming and J lost 2 bases, with 12 bases between them. The germline V gene has CDR1 MNHEY and CDR2 SVGAGI. The CDR3 is 15 residues long.

CDR3 sequence reads: CASSPETALTDTQYF. The CDR3 DNA reads TGTGCCAGCAGCCCGGAAACGGCCCTCACAGATACGCAGTATTTT. The V call is TRBV21-1, the J call TRBJ2-3. TRBV21-1 is a pseudogene segment. The CDR3 is made up of 15 amino acids.